This entry concerns a single T cell receptor beta chain. Antigen specificity is unknown. This specimen belongs to a study of T cell responses to AZD1222 COVID-19 vaccine. Whole-study findings and limits: Spike-specific TCR breadth and depth rose after two AZD1222 doses. In the spike-specific TCR repertoire, nearly half reportedly target unmutated variant regions. Clonal diversity was possibly underestimated; the donors were predominantly white British and more often female. Repertoire sampling was restricted to post-peak T cell response timepoints.

Germline CDR1 and CDR2: SGHNT and YENEEA. This CDR3 has 15 amino acids. V lost 3 bases to trimming and J lost 2 bases; unmatched junction nucleotides: 3. Sequenced by immunoSEQ multiplex PCR; TCRdb stores in-frame clones only, minus some. The sample holds about 86,000 clones, 88% seen once. This TCR was sampled from an adult who received the AZD1222 COVID-19 vaccine. This specimen consisted of peripheral blood, obtained 28 days after the second AZD1222 dose. The rearrangement links TRBV11-3 to TRBJ2-1; 8 bases map to TRBD2. The CDR3 is CASSLDGGAYNEQFF. In DNA, the CDR3 is TGTGCCAGCAGCTTGGACGGGGGGGCCTACAATGAGCAGTTCTTC.